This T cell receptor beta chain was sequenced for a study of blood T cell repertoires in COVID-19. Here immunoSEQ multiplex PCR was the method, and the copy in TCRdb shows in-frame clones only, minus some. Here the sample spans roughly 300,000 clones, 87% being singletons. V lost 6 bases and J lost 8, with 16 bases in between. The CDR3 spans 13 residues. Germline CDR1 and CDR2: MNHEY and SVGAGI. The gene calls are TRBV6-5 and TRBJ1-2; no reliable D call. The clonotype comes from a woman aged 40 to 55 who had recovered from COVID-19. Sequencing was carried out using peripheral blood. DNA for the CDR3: TGTGCCAGCAGCCTCGGACGGGAGGGCGGCTACACCTTC. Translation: CASSLGREGGYTF.